This T cell receptor beta chain came from a study of blood T cell repertoires in COVID-19. Study-level information: COVID-19 samples, acute and convalescent, were from the United States, Italy and Spain.

The CDR3 length is 15 residues. Germline V gene data show CDR1 as MDHEN and CDR2 as SYDVKM. Trimming at V came to 3 bases and at J to 8 bases, leaving 6 bases not matched to a gene. The study assigned cohorts using participant-reported clinical history. This clone was found once. Original processing notes: Estimation of nucleated cell counts was performed using reference gene primer amplification. Sequenced by immunoSEQ multiplex PCR; TCRdb stores in-frame clones only, minus some. That table supplies the V and J calls and clone size; D and trimming were determined from the DNA. The table has approximately 180,000 clones, around three quarters seen once.

The rearrangement uses TRBV28 and TRBJ1-4; 10 bases agree with TRBD1. The sequenced sample consisted of PBMCs or T cells enriched from blood (not recorded which). The sequence came from a woman aged 50 to 60 with acute COVID-19. CDR3 amino acids: CASSLDRGGSEKLFF. CDR3 bases: TGTGCCAGCAGTTTGGACAGGGGGGGATCAGAAAAACTGTTTTTT.